The next 30 T cell receptor beta chains were all read from a single sample in a study of monozygotic twins with inflammatory bowel disease. TCRdb re-called the 5' RACE reads, yielding one record per CDR3 amino acid sequence without DNA. The sample features about 380,000 distinct CDR3 sequences, with 2.6% in its top ten. The specimen was blood. The receptor source for this set is a human donor with ulcerative colitis or Crohn's disease, or a healthy co-twin of an affected twin (not recorded which).

The genes are TRBV5-1 and TRBJ2-6. The CDR3 is 15 amino acids. Germline V gene data show CDR1 as SGHRS and CDR2 as YFSETQ. CDR3 amino acids: CASSLTASGANVLTF.

The chain links TRBV29-1 to TRBJ2-5; with no DNA, the TCRdb D assignment of TRBD2 cannot be verified. Germline CDR1 and CDR2: SQVTM and ANQGSEA. This CDR3 is 18 amino acids long. The CDR3 sequence: CSVELLWTSGGREETQYF. The variable domain in full, with the rest retrieved from reference TRBV29-1 and TRBJ2-5, is SAVISQKPSRDICQRGTSLTIQCQVDSQVTMMFWYRQQPGQSLTLIATANQGSEATYESGFVIDKFPISRPNLTFSTLTVSNMSPEDSSIYLCSVELLWTSGGREETQYFGPGTRLLVL.

J is TRBJ2-5 and V is TRBV24-1; absent DNA, TCRdb's TRBD1 call cannot be checked. Germline V CDR1 and CDR2: KGHDR, SFDVKD. The CDR3 is made up of 16 amino acids. CDR3 loop: CATSPGQGLPQETQYF.

This chain links TRBV6-5 with TRBJ2-7; checking the TCRdb D call of TRBD1 is not possible without DNA. The CDR3 totals 13 residues. The germline CDR1 and CDR2 sequences are MNHEY and SVGAGI. This chain's CDR3 is CASSRDRFYEQYF.

The rearrangement joins TRBV7-9 to TRBJ2-7; TCRdb returns TRBD1, unconfirmable since there is no DNA. This CDR3 has 15 amino acids. The germline gives CDR1 SEHNR, CDR2 FQNEAQ (reference sequence). The CDR3 is CASSANRVPAYEQYF.

The chain has TRBV7-9 and TRBJ2-7; TCRdb reports TRBD1, a call that lacks DNA to check it against. This CDR3 spans 16 amino acids. Per germline, CDR1 SEHNR and CDR2 FQNEAQ (reference sequence). The CDR3 protein is CASSLGRGQGAGEQYF.

J is TRBJ1-4 and V is TRBV6-5; TCRdb designates TRBD1, a call that cannot be tested without DNA. The germline V gene encodes CDR1 MNHEY and CDR2 SVGAGI. This CDR3 contains 13 residues. The chain's CDR3 is CATPVRGGEKLFF.

CDR3 amino acids: CASSPAGVVETQYF. The rearrangement uses TRBV7-7 and TRBJ2-5. Germline-derived CDR1 and CDR2 are SSHAT and FNYEAQ (reference sequence). The CDR3 loop spans 14 amino acids.

The chain joins TRBV5-1 to TRBJ2-7; the TCRdb call, TRBD2, lacks DNA for checking. CDR3 length: 18 residues. Germline-derived CDR1 and CDR2 are SGHRS and YFSETQ. This chain's CDR3 is CASSLGTSGRGVAYEQYF.

The CDR3 sequence is CASSLSSGAPGEQYF. The rearrangement joins TRBV27 to TRBJ2-7; TCRdb returns TRBD2, unconfirmable since there is no DNA. From germline, CDR1 is MNHEY and CDR2 SMNVEV (reference sequence). The CDR3 runs 15 residues.

The chain is built from TRBV19 and TRBJ1-1; TCRdb returns TRBD1, unconfirmable since there is no DNA. CDR3 length: 18 amino acids. The germline gives CDR1 LNHDA, CDR2 SQIVND (reference sequence). CDR3 protein: CASRVDILQGAMNTEAFF.

This chain uses TRBV11-3 with TRBJ2-1. This CDR3 comprises 12 residues. Germline V gives CDR1 SGHNT, CDR2 YENEEA. The CDR3 loop is CASSLGVGEQFF.

The chain recombines TRBV29-1 with TRBJ1-5; the TCRdb D gene call, TRBD1, has no DNA to confirm it. CDR1 is SQVTM, CDR2 ANQGSEA, per germline. CDR3 length: 14 residues. This CDR3 reads CSVGQGMGNQPQHF.

This sequence joins TRBV7-3 and TRBJ2-3; the D call of TRBD1 rests on TCRdb alone, since no DNA is present to check it. Germline CDR1 reads SGHTA; CDR2 reads FQGTGA. This CDR3 has 14 residues. The CDR3 here is CASSLSPGTDTQYF. Based on the CDR3 plus reference TRBV7-3 and TRBJ2-3, the full variable domain is GAGVSQTPSNKVTEKGKYVELRCDPISGHTALYWYRQSLGQGPEFLIYFQGTGAADDSGLPNDRFFAVRPEGSVSTLKIQRTERGDSAVYLCASSLSPGTDTQYFGPGTRLTVL.

J is TRBJ1-1 and V is TRBV3-1; the D gene TCRdb calls, TRBD1, cannot be checked with no DNA. CDR3 length equals 12 residues. The germline V gene encodes CDR1 LGHDT and CDR2 YNNKEL (reference sequence). This CDR3 is CASSRRDLEAFF.

The V gene is TRBV10-3, the J gene TRBJ1-1; checking the TCRdb D call of TRBD1 is not possible without DNA. The CDR3 sequence is 16 residues long. Germline loops: CDR1 ENHRY, CDR2 SYGVKD. CDR3 in amino acids: CAISPGQGAGDTEAFF.

The chain is built from TRBV6-1 and TRBJ1-2. The germline gives CDR1 MNHNS, CDR2 SASEGT. The CDR3 has 15 amino acids. The CDR3 is CASRPTEETYYGYTF.

The chain combines TRBV27 with TRBJ2-2; the D call from TCRdb, TRBD2, cannot be confirmed without DNA. Germline V lookup: CDR1 MNHEY, CDR2 SMNVEV (reference sequence). The CDR3 covers 16 residues. The CDR3 loop is CASSPLAGGSSGELFF.

V and J are TRBV20-1 and TRBJ2-4; the TCRdb D gene call, TRBD1, has no DNA to confirm it. Germline CDR1 DFQATT, CDR2 SNEGSKA (reference sequence). The CDR3 has 16 residues. The CDR3 region is CSATFGRGATSNIQYF.

V usage is TRBV5-1 and J usage is TRBJ1-1. The germline gives CDR1 SGHRS, CDR2 YFSETQ. The CDR3 contains 15 residues. The CDR3 sequence is CASSPTRPMNTEAFF.

The J gene is TRBJ2-2, the V gene TRBV5-1; checking the TCRdb D call of TRBD2 is not possible without DNA. This CDR3 spans 15 amino acids. From germline, CDR1 is SGHRS and CDR2 YFSETQ. This CDR3 reads CASSLALSGTGELFF.

CDR3 amino acids: CASSFTTGVNEQFF. The chain has TRBV11-2 and TRBJ2-1; TCRdb's D gene call, TRBD1, goes unchecked for lack of DNA. This CDR3 is built from 14 residues. Per germline, CDR1 SGHAT and CDR2 FQNNGV.

V and J are TRBV27 and TRBJ2-3. Germline V lookup: CDR1 MNHEY, CDR2 SMNVEV (reference sequence). CDR3 size: 13 residues. CDR3 amino acids: CASSTQDTDTQYF.

The genes are TRBV6-5 and TRBJ1-5. Germline V gene sequence: CDR1 MNHEY, CDR2 SVGAGI. This CDR3 has 14 amino acids. The CDR3 sequence: CASSYIGLDQPQHF.

This chain uses TRBV19 with TRBJ2-7; the D gene TCRdb calls, TRBD2, cannot be checked with no DNA. CDR1 and CDR2 (germline): LNHDA, SQIVND (reference sequence). The CDR3 loop spans 16 amino acids. The CDR3 protein is CASTTPAGLGVYEQYF.

The chain employs TRBV6-5 and TRBJ2-5. The CDR3 covers 14 residues. Germline V CDR1 and CDR2: MNHEY, SVGAGI. The CDR3 is CASSFQDTGKTQYF.

The V call is TRBV12-3 or TRBV12-4, the J call TRBJ2-5; TCRdb's D call, TRBD1, is unchecked because there is no DNA. The CDR3 length is 16 residues. The CDR3 sequence: CASSNPGTAYQETQYF.

The chain joins TRBV3-1 to TRBJ2-7; the TRBD2 assignment by TCRdb is unverifiable without DNA. Germline lookup yields CDR1 LGHDT and CDR2 YNNKEL (reference sequence). The CDR3 extends over 16 amino acids. This CDR3 reads CASSYWTSGAYYEQYF.

CDR3 loop: CASRLDGWNTGELFF. The chain is built from TRBV6-2 or TRBV6-3 and TRBJ2-2. From germline, CDR1 is MNHEY and CDR2 SVGEGT. CDR3 length equals 15 residues.

This chain joins TRBV4-1 and TRBJ2-7. The CDR3 length is 15 residues. The V gene's germline CDR1 is MGHRA and CDR2 YSYEKL. The CDR3 loop is CASSQGLPDGYEQYF.